This section outlines one T cell receptor beta chain sequence together with its context. The sequence runs out 3 residues before the end of the CDR3; the remainder is reconstructed from the germline J gene. The data are from a study of T cells in women clearing cervical HPV infection. About the research overall: Case blood drawn at lesion detection; control blood after infection cleared.

Genomic DNA, averaging about 1,200 ng per sample, yielded TCR beta CDR3 via immunoSEQ. Clones were read by immunoSEQ multiplex PCR, and TCRdb kept only the in-frame ones, dropping some. With about 35,000 clones in the sample, the ten largest clones hold less than 2%. The CDR3 consists of 12 residues. V lost 7 bases, J lost 1 base, and 10 bases lay in between. CDR1 is SQVTM and CDR2 is ANQGSEA in the germline V gene. V gene TRBV29-1 combines with J gene TRBJ1-2; possibly TRBD1 for D (5 bases). The sequencing sample was made of blood buffy coat. The origin of this receptor is a woman aged 18 to 75 with a cervical HPV16 infection that either progressed to CIN3+ or cleared (not recorded which). The CDR3 DNA, read in part, is TGCAGCGCAGGGACTCATAACTATGGC. Its protein product is CSAGTHNYG. The whole CDR3 is CSAGTHNYGYTF.